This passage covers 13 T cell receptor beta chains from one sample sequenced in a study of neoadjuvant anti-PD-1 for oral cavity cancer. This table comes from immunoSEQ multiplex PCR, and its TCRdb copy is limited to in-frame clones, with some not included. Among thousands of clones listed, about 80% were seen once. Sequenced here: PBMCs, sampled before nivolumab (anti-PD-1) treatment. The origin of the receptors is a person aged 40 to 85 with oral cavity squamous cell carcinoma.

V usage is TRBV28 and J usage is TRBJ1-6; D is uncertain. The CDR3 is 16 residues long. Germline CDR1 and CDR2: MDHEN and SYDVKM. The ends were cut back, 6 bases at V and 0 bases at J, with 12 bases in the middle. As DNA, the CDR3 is TGTGCCAGCAGACCCGGACGGAGCTCCTATAATTCACCCCTCCACTTT. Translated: CASRPGRSSYNSPLHF.

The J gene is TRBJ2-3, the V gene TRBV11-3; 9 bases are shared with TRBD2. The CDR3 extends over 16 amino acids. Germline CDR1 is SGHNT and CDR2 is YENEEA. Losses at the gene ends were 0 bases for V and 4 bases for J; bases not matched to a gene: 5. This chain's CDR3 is CASSLEHGGGADTQYF. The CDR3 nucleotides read TGTGCCAGCAGCTTAGAACATGGCGGGGGGGCAGATACGCAGTATTTT.

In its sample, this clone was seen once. Here the CDR3 reads CASSLLLRVDAGQPQHF. In DNA form, the CDR3 reads TGTGCCAGCAGCTTACTTCTCAGGGTTGACGCGGGTCAGCCCCAGCATTTT. The chain links TRBV7-6 to TRBJ1-5; tentatively, D is TRBD1 (5 bases). V was pared by 2 bases and J by 6 bases, with 20 bases between. CDR3 length: 17 residues. Germline V gives CDR1 SGHVS, CDR2 FNYEAQ.

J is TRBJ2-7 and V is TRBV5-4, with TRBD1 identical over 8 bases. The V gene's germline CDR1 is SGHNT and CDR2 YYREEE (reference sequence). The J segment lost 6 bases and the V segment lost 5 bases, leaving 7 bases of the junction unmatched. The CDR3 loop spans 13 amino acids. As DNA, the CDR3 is TGTGCCAGCAGTGAGGACAGGGACGGCGAGCAGTACTTC. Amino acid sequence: CASSEDRDGEQYF.

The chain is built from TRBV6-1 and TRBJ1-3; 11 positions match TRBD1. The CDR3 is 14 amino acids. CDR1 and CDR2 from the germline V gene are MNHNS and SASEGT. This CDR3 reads CAIGQGAGGNTIYF. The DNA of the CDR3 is TGTGCTATCGGACAGGGGGCGGGAGGAAACACCATATATTTT.

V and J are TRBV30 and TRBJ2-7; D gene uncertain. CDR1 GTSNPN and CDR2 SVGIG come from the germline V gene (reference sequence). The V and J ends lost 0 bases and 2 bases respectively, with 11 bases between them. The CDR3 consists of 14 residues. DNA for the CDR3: TGTGCCTGGAGTGTGGGTTATGTACCCTACGAGCAGTACTTC. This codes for CAWSVGYVPYEQYF.

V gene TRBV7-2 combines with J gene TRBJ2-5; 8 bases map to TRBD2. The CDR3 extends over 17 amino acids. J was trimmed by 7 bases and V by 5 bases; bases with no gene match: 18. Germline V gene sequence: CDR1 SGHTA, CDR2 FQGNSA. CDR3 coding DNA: TGTGCCAGCAGCCTAGGCCCCGGGACTAGTGGGACGGGGACCCAGTACTTC. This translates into CASSLGPGTSGTGTQYF.

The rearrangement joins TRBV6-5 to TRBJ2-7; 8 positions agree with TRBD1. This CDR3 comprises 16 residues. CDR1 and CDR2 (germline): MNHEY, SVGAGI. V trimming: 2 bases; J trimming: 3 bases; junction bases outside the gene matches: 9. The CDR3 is CASSYRPLDRGYEQYF. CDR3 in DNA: TGTGCCAGCAGTTACAGGCCCCTAGACAGGGGCTACGAGCAGTACTTC.

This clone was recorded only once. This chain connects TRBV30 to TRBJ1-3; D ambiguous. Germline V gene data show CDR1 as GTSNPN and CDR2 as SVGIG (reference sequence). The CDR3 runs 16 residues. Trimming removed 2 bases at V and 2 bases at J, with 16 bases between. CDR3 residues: CAWSSSGLIPGNTIYF. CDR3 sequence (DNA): TGTGCCTGGAGTTCCTCAGGACTGATCCCTGGAAACACCATATATTTT.

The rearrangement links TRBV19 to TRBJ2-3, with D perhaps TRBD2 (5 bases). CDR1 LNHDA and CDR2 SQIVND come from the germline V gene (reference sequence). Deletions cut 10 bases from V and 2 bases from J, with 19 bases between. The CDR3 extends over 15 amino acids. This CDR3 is CATCRDGAYTDTQYF. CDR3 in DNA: TGTGCCACCTGCCGGGATGGAGCCTACACAGATACGCAGTATTTT.

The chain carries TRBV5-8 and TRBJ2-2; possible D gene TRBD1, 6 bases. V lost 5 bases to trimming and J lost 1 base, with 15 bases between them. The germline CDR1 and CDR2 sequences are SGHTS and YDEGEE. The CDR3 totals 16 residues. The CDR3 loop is CASRLRGSRNTGELFF. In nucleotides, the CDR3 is TGTGCCAGCAGGTTGAGGGGGTCGAGGAACACCGGGGAGCTGTTTTTT.

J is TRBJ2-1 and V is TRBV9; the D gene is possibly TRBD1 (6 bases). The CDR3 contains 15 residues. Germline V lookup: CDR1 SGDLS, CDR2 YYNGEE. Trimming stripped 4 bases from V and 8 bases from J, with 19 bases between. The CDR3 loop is CASSPRTEGGDEQFF. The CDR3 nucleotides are TGTGCCAGCAGCCCCCGGACAGAGGGTGGTGATGAGCAGTTCTTC.

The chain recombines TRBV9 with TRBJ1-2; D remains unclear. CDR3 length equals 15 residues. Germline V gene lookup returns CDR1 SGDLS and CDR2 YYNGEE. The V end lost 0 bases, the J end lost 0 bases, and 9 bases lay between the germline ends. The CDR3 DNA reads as TGTGCCAGCAGCGTAGCTTCAACAGCTAACTATGGCTACACCTTC. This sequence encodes CASSVASTANYGYTF.